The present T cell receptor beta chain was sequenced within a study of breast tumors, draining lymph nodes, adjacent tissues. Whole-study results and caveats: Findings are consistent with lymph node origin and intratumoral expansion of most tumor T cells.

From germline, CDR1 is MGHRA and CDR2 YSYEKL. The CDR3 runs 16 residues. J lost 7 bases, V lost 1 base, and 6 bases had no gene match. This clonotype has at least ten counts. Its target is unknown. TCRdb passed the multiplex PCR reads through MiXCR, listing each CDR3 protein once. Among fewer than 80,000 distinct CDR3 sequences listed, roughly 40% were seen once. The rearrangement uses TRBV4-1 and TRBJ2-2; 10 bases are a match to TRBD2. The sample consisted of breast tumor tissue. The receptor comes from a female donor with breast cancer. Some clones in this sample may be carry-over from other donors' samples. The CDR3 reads CASSQVSGRAIGELFF. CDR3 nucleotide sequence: TGCGCCAGCAGCCAAGTCAGCGGGAGGGCGATCGGGGAGCTGTTTTTT.